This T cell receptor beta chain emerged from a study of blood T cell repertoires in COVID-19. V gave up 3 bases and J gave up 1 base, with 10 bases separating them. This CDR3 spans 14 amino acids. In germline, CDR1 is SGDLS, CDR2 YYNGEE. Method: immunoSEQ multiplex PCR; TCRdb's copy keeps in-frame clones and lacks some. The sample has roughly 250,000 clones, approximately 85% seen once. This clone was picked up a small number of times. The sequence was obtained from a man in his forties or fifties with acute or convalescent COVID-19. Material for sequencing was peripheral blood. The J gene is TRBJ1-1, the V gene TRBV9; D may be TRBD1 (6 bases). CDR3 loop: CASSGGHSNTEAFF. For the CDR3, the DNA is TGTGCCAGCAGCGGGGGACATTCGAACACTGAAGCTTTCTTT.